This T cell receptor (beta chain) was identified in a study of blood T cell repertoires in COVID-19. The repertoire was sequenced with immunoSEQ multiplex PCR; TCRdb's copy has only in-frame clones and lacks some. The data contain roughly 190,000 clones, approximately 91% of them singletons. In its sample, this clone was seen a few times. The CDR3 sequence is 12 residues long. Per germline, CDR1 SEHNR and CDR2 FQNEAQ (reference sequence). V lost 0 bases to trimming and J lost 13 bases, with 7 bases between them. The clonotype comes from a woman aged 35 to 49 who had recovered from COVID-19. Sequences were obtained from peripheral blood. The rearrangement uses TRBV7-9 and TRBJ1-6; no clear D gene. CDR3 in DNA: TGTGCCAGCAGCTTAGCGGAGGGTCCCCTCCACTTT. It yields the protein CASSLAEGPLHF.